Detailed here is one TCR beta chain. Its antigen is unknown. A much larger clone lies a single base off, so this may be a read error. The source of the sample is a study of regulatory T cells in long-lasting Graves disease. General study points: Persistent Graves' patients showed a TCR diversity that was lower than that of newly diagnosed ones.

HTBI primers from iRepertoire and Arm-PCR of CDR3 regions yielded the TCR beta libraries. TCRdb reprocessed the multiplex PCR reads with MiXCR, giving one entry per CDR3 protein. The sample holds some 330,000 distinct CDR3 sequences, less than 30% seen once. Time point noted: persistent/refractory GD, antithyroid drugs over 5 years with positive TRAb. From PBMCs, RNA was extracted and then used to make the TCR library. There are 14 residues in the CDR3. The germline CDR1 and CDR2 sequences are MNHNS and SASEGT. Trimming took 5 bases from V and 7 from J, leaving 14 bases between them. The specimen comprised peripheral blood mononuclear cells (PBMCs), sampled when the disease was refractory, from a patient treated with antithyroid drugs. The chain recombines TRBV6-1 with TRBJ1-4; D remains unclear. The clonotype comes from a woman in her thirties or forties with Graves disease. The CDR3 DNA follows: TGTGCCAGCAGTCGGGCAGGTCGGTCTGAAAAACTGTTTTTT. It translates to CASSRAGRSEKLFF.